This record covers a single T cell receptor beta chain. The authors' processing: Amplification with reference gene primers provided the estimates of nucleated cell counts. Using immunoSEQ multiplex PCR, the repertoire was profiled, and TCRdb retains in-frame clones only, with some absent. V and J calls and clone size follow that table, whereas D and trimming were derived from the DNA. The profile shows about 480,000 clones, approximately 86% of them singletons. This sample stems from a study of blood T cell repertoires in COVID-19. Living in 24 US areas, the participants were between 18 and 89 years of age. Two negative PCRs, clearance, or symptom resolution characterized the recovered Cohort 3 donors. This CDR3 is 15 amino acids long. Germline assignment: CDR1 SGDLS and CDR2 YYNGEE. V shed 4 bases, J shed 5 bases, and the junction held 6 bases outside the gene matches.

This TCR was sampled from a woman in her sixties or seventies who had recovered from COVID-19. J is TRBJ2-2 and V is TRBV9; 9 nucleotides match TRBD1. Sequencing used PBMCs or T cells enriched from blood (not recorded which). The CDR3 is CASSKLTGGTGELFF. The DNA for the CDR3 is TGTGCCAGCAGCAAACTGACAGGGGGAACCGGGGAGCTGTTTTTT. Looking up the rest from reference TRBV9 and TRBJ2-2 gives the full variable domain: DSGVTQTPKHLITATGQRVTLRCSPRSGDLSVYWYQQSLDQGLQFLIQYYNGEERAKGNILERFSAQQFPDLHSELNLSSLELGDSALYFCASSKLTGGTGELFFGEGSRLTVL.